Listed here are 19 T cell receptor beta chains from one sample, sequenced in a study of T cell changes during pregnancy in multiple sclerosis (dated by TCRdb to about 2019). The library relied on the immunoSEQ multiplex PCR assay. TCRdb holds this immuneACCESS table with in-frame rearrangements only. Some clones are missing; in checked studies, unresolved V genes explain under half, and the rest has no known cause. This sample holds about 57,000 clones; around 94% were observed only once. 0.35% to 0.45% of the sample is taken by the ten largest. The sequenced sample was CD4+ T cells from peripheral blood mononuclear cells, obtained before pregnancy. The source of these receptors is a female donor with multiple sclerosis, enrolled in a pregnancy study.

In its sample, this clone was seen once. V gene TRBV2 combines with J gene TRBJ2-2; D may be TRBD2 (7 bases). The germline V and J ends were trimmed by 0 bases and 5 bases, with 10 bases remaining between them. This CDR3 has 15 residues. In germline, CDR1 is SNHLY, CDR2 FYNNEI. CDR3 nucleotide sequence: TGTGCCAGCAGTGAAGCGAGGGGGGGTACCGGGGAGCTGTTTTTT. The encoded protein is CASSEARGGTGELFF.

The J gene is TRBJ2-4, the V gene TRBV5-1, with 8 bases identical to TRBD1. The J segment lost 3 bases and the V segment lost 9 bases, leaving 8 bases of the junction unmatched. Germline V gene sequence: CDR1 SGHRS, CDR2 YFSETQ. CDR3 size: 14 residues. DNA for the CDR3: TGCGCCATCCGAGTTGGGACAGGCAAAAACATTCAGTACTTC. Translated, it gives CAIRVGTGKNIQYF. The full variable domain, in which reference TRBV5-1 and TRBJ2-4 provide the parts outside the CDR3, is KAGVTQTPRYLIKTRGQQVTLSCSPISGHRSVSWYQQTPGQGLQFLFEYFSETQRNKGNFPGRFSGRQFSNSRSEMNVSTLELGDSALYLCAIRVGTGKNIQYFGAGTRLSVL.

CDR3 in DNA: TGTGCTAGTGGTTTGCGCGATGAGCAGTTCTTC. This encodes CASGLRDEQFF. The rearrangement joins TRBV12-5 to TRBJ2-1; no reliable D call. The length of the CDR3 is 11 residues. The germline CDR1 and CDR2 sequences are LGHNT and FRNRAP. The ends were cut back, 2 bases at V and 8 bases at J, with 4 bases in the middle.

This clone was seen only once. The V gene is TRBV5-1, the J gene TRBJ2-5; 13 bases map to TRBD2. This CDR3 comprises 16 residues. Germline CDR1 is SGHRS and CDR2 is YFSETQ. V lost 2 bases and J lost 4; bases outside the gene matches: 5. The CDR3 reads CASSFGRLAGGETQYF. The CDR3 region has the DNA TGCGCCAGCAGCTTCGGCAGACTAGCGGGAGGAGAGACCCAGTACTTC.

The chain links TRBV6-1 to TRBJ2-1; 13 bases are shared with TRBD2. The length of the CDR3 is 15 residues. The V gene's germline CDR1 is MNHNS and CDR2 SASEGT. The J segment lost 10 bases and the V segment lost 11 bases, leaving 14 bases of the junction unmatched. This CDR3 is CAARLAGGPGREQFF. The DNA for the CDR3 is TGTGCCGCCCGACTAGCGGGAGGACCAGGGAGAGAGCAGTTCTTC.

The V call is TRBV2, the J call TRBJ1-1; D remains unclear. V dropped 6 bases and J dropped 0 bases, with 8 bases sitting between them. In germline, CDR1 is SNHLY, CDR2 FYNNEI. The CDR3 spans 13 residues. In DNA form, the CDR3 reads TGTGCCAGCAGCCCCCTAGTGAACACTGAAGCTTTCTTT. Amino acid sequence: CASSPLVNTEAFF.

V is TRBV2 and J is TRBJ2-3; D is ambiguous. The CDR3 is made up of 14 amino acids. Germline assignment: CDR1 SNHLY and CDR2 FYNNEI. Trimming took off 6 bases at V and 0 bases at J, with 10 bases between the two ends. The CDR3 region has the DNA TGTGCCAGCAGCCCCCCGAGTAGCACAGATACGCAGTATTTT. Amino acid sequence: CASSPPSSTDTQYF.

Here the CDR3 DNA reads TGCGCCAGCAGCCAGAACTATAGGGGGGGAGGGACCACAGATACGCAGTATTTT. It is translated as CASSQNYRGGGTTDTQYF. The chain recombines TRBV4-1 with TRBJ2-3; the D gene is possibly TRBD2 (7 bases). Germline V gene sequence: CDR1 MGHRA, CDR2 YSYEKL. The CDR3 covers 18 residues. The ends were cut back, 3 bases at V and 2 bases at J, with 21 bases in the middle.

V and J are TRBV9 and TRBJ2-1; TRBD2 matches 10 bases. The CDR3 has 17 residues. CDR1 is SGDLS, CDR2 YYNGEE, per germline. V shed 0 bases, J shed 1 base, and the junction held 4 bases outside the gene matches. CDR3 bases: TGTGCCAGCAGCGTAGTTCCAGCGGGAGGGTCCTACAATGAGCAGTTCTTC. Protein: CASSVVPAGGSYNEQFF. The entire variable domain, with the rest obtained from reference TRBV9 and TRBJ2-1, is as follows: DSGVTQTPKHLITATGQRVTLRCSPRSGDLSVYWYQQSLDQGLQFLIQYYNGEERAKGNILERFSAQQFPDLHSELNLSSLELGDSALYFCASSVVPAGGSYNEQFFGPGTRLTVL.

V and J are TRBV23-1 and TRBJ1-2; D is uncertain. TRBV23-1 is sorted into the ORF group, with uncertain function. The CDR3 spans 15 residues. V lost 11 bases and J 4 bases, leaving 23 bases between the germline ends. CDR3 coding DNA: TGCGCCGGTCTTGGGTCTGTGAGTGGGAGCTATGGCTACACCTTC. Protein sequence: CAGLGSVSGSYGYTF.

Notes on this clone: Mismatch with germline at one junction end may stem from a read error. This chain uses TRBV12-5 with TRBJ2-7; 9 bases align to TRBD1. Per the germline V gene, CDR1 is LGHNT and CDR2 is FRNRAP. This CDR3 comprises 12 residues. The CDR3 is CASGGFTGQGIF. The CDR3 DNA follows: TGTGCTAGTGGTGGATTCACGGGACAGGGCATCTTC.

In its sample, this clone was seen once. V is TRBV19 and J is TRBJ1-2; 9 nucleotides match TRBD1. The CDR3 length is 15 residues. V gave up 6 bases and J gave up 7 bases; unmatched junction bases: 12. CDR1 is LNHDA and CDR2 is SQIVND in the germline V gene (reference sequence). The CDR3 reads CASRWTGAERGGYTF. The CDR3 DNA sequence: TGTGCCAGTAGATGGACAGGGGCCGAGAGAGGTGGCTACACCTTC.

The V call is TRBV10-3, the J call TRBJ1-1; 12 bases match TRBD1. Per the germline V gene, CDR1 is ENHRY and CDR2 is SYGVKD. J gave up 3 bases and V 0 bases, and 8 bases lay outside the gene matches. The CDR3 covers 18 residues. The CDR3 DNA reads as TGTGCCATCAGTGAGTCTATCGGGACAGGGGGCAGTTACACTGAAGCTTTCTTT. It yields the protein CAISESIGTGGSYTEAFF.

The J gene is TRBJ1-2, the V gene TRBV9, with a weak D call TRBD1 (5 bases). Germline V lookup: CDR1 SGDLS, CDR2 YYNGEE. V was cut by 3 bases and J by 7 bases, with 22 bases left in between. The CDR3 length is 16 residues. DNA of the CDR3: TGTGCCAGCAGCGCCTTCTCAAGTTGGGCCGGGGGTGGCTACACCTTC. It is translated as CASSAFSSWAGGGYTF.

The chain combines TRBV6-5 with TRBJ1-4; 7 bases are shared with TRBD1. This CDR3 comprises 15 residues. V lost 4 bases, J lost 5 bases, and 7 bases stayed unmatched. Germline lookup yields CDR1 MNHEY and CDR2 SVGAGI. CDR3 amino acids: CASSFDRARNEKLFF. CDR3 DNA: TGTGCCAGCAGTTTCGACAGGGCCCGAAATGAAAAACTGTTTTTT.

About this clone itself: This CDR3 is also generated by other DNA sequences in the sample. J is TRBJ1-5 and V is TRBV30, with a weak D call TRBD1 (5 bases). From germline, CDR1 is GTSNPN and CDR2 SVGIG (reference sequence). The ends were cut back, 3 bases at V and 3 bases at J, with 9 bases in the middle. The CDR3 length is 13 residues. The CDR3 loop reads CAWSGGDNQPQHF. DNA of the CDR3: TGTGCCTGGAGCGGGGGAGACAATCAGCCCCAGCATTTT.

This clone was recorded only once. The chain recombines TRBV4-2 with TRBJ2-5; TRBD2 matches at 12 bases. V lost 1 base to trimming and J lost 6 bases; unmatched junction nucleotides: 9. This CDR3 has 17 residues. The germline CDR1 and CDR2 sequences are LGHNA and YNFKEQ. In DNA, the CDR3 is TGTGCCAGCAGCCAAGTTTCTTCTAGCGGGAGGGGACAGACCCAGTACTTC. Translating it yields CASSQVSSSGRGQTQYF.

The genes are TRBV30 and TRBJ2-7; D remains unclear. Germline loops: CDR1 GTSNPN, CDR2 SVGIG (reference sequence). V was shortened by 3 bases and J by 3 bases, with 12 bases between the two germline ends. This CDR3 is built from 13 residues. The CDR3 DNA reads TGTGCCTGGAGCCCTGCCAGGTTCTACGAGCAGTACTTC. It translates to CAWSPARFYEQYF.

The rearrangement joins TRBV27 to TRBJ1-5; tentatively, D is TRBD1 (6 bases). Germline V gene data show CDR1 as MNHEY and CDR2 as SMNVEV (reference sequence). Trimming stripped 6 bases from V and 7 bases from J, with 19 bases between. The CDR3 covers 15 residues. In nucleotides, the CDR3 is TGTGCCAGCAGACGCTCCCGGGGGGCGGGACAGCCCCAGCATTTT. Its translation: CASRRSRGAGQPQHF.